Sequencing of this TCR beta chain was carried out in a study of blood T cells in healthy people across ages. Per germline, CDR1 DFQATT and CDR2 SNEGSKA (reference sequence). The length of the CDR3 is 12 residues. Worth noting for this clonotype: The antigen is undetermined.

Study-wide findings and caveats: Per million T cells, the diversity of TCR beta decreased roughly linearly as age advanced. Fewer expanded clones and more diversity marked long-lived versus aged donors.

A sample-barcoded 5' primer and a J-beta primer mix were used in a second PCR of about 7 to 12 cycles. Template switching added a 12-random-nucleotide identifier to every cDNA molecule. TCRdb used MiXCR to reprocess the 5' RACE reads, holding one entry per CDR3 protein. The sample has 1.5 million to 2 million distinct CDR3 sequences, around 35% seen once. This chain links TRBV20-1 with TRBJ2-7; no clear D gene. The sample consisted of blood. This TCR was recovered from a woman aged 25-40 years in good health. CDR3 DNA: TGCAGCTTCGCTCGAGTTGCCTACGAGCAGTACTTC. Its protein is CSFARVAYEQYF.